Listed below are T cell receptor beta chains from one sample, sequenced in a study of T cell responses to AZD1222 COVID-19 vaccine. Produced via immunoSEQ multiplex PCR; TCRdb's table is partial and in-frame only. There are about 120,000 clones in the sample; roughly four fifths occur only once, and 3.5% to 5% lies in the top ten. The input for sequencing was peripheral blood, taken on day 0 of AZD1222 vaccination. These receptors originate from an adult in good health. The CDR3 runs from the conserved cysteine through the conserved F or W. D genes are given only for firm matches. Size is omitted from some rows. Given values are once, few, many or a class for expanded clones.

TRBV24-1	NA	TRBJ1-5	NA	TGTGCCACCAGTGATTTGAAGGGTACCGGGGAGCAGCCCCAGCATTTT	CATSDLKGTGEQPQHF
TRBV12-3/TRBV12-4	NA	TRBJ1-5	once	TGTGCCAGCAGTTTAATAAGGGCCCAGCATTTT	CASSLIRAQHF
TRBV24-1	TRBD1	TRBJ2-1	NA	TGTGCCACCAGTGACCTCGGGGACAGGTTGGTCAATGAGCAGTTCTTC	CATSDLGDRLVNEQFF
TRBV18	NA	TRBJ2-3	NA	TGTGCCAGCTCGCCAAGGGACTTCACAGATACGCAGTATTTT	CASSPRDFTDTQYF
TRBV7-9	NA	TRBJ1-3	few	TGTGCCAGCAGCGCAAACGTGGCTTCTGGAAACACCATATATTTT	CASSANVASGNTIYF
TRBV5-4	TRBD1	TRBJ2-7	NA	TGTGCCAGCGCACCGGGACAGGGTTCCTACGAGCAGTACTTC	CASAPGQGSYEQYF
TRBV3-1/TRBV3-2	NA	TRBJ1-6	NA	TGTGCCAGCAGCCATGGGGTTTCACCCCTCCACTTT	CASSHGVSPLHF
TRBV19	TRBD1	TRBJ2-2	NA	TGTGCCAGTAGTATAGTATCCATTTTGGATCCCGGGACAGGACACACCGGGGAGCTGTTTTTT	CASSIVSILDPGTGHTGELFF
TRBV4-3	NA	TRBJ1-6	many	TGCGCCAGCAGCCAAGATAGAGGCTCCTATAATTCACCCCTCCACTTT	CASSQDRGSYNSPLHF
TRBV4-3	NA	TRBJ2-3	once	TGCGCCAGCAGCCAAGGGGCGGGATCTAGCACAGATACGCAGTATTTT	CASSQGAGSSTDTQYF
TRBV7-2	NA	TRBJ1-4	NA	TGTGCCAGCAGCTCCGGGGGTGCTAATGAAAAACTGTTTTTT	CASSSGGANEKLFF